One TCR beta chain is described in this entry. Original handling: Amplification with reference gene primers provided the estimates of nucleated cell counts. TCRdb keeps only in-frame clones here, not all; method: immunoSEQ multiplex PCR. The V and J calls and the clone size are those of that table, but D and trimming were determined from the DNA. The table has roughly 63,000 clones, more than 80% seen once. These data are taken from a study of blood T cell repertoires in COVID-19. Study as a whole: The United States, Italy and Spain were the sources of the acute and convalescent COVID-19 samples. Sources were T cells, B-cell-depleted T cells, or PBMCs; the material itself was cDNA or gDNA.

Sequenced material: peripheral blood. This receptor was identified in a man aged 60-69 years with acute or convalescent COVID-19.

The CDR3 DNA sequence: TGTGCCAGCAGTGCCCACAGGGGTGTCGAAAAACTGTTTTTT. Its protein is CASSAHRGVEKLFF. The chain recombines TRBV6-6 with TRBJ1-4, with TRBD1 matching over 7 bases. V lost 5 bases to trimming and J lost 8 bases; unmatched junction nucleotides: 8. The CDR3 loop spans 14 amino acids. Germline CDR1 and CDR2: MNHNY and SVGAGI (reference sequence).